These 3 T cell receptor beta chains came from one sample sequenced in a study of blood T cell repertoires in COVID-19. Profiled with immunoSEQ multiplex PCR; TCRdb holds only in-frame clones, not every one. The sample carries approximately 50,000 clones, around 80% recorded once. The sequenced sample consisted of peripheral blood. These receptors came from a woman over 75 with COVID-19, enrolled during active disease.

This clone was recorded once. The CDR3 reads CASSVFQTLGYTF. CDR3 DNA sequence: TGTGCCAGCAGCGTGTTCCAGACTCTTGGCTACACCTTC. This chain links TRBV5-4 with TRBJ1-2; D not resolved. This CDR3 has 13 residues. From germline, CDR1 is SGHNT and CDR2 YYREEE (reference sequence). The V end was cut by 4 bases, the J end by 7 bases, with 14 bases between.

This chain's CDR3 is CASGLASGRTGELFF. The DNA of the CDR3 is TGTGCCAGCGGTCTGGCTAGCGGGAGAACCGGGGAGCTGTTTTTT. The chain uses TRBV11-2 and TRBJ2-2, with 10 bases aligning to TRBD2. The CDR3 extends over 15 amino acids. V lost 8 bases, J lost 5 bases, and 8 bases stayed unmatched. CDR1 is SGHAT, CDR2 FQNNGV, per germline.

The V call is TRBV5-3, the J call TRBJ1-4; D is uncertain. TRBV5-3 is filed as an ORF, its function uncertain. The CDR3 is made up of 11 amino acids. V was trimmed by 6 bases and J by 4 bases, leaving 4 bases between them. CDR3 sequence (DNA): TGTGCCAGAACCCATAATGAAAAACTGTTTTTT. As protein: CARTHNEKLFF.